This TCR beta chain was recorded in a study of T cell repertoires in cytomegalovirus infection. Trimming took 8 bases from V and 5 from J; bases not matched to a gene: 10. Germline V gene sequence: CDR1 SGHTA, CDR2 FQGNSA. The CDR3 sequence is 14 residues long. TCRdb re-called the reads through MiXCR, storing one row per CDR3 protein. This sample yields roughly 990,000 distinct CDR3 sequences, of which 31% are seen a single time; around 15% belongs to the top ten. This clonotype was detected many times. The antigen remains undetermined. This sample comprised cultured CD8+ T cells from PBMCs, obtained from culture after CMV antigen stimulation. The chain recombines TRBV7-2 with TRBJ2-5; TRBD2 aligns across 8 bases. The source of this sequence is a human donor in good health (CMV status not recorded). Some clones in this sample may be carry-over from other donors' samples. This CDR3 is CASQDRGGSETQYF. In nucleotides, the CDR3 is TGTGCCAGCCAGGACCGGGGGGGCTCGGAGACCCAGTACTTC.